The rows below give T cell receptor beta chains drawn from one sample of a study of HIV-infected children after antiretroviral therapy interruption. TCRdb passed the 3' RACE reads through MiXCR, listing each CDR3 protein once. The sample contains 15,000 to 16,000 distinct CDR3 sequences, around 3.2% of which appear only once. Sequenced here: CD45RA+ CD4+ T cells from PBMCs, sampled from a donor given antiretroviral therapy, either interrupted or continuous. These TCRs come from a child aged 2-17 years with HIV. CDR3s leave out the opening cysteine and the closing phenylalanine or tryptophan.

CDR3 protein | V gene
SARLIRDLAHEQY | TRBV20-1
ASSQKRDSDFYEQY | TRBV14
ASCEFGLGDTQY | TRBV2
ASSNPSGSPLH | TRBV19
ASSVRGQGNTGELF | TRBV9
ASSHLGDGGGYT | TRBV3-1
ASSPQPDYGYT | TRBV7-9
ASSTGQGYNSPLH | TRBV11-2
ASKLGSSASNQPQH | TRBV12-3/TRBV12-4
ASSSNRGQGDNQPQH | TRBV28
AWSVQLLNTEAF | TRBV30
ASGRFRGRFSTNEKLF | TRBV6-2/TRBV6-3
SAPNRGREEKLF | TRBV20-1
ASSLRDWGVAEQF | TRBV7-3
ASAGVAEKLF | TRBV19
ASSEALGVLREQY | TRBV6-1
SARAGAYGYT | TRBV20-1
ASSRGSRTDTQY | TRBV3-1
ASSVFGAYEQY | TRBV6-1
ASSLGGPGANVLT | TRBV5-1
ASSFVIYEQY | TRBV12-3/TRBV12-4
AINGGAGGETQY | TRBV10-3
ASSLTGTSEAF | TRBV5-5
ASSSPSDGNTEAF | TRBV28
ASRTALKAYEQY | TRBV2
ASSLQGWVGTEAF | TRBV28
ASSSPNTGELF | TRBV7-3
SVDETAGDEQY | TRBV29-1
SVGEGPRDTIY | TRBV29-1
SARGQASNYGYT | TRBV20-1
ASSATGLPNQASGNTIY | TRBV19
ATSEDSNSPLH | TRBV24-1
SVRNRTQPQH | TRBV29-1
ASSLSPGDGYT | TRBV7-2
ASSLGQPQH | TRBV12-3/TRBV12-4
SVNQPNEKLF | TRBV29-1
ASGEGTGGRQNTLY | TRBV6-6
ASSLGQQGIESNYGYT | TRBV7-2
ASSLRSNQPQH | TRBV11-2
ASSRGQGEYNEQF | TRBV5-4
SARRRSNEQF | TRBV20-1
AVHRGTTYGYT | TRBV28
AMGGLSSTDTQY | TRBV29-1
ASSQPGIGTEAF | TRBV4-2
ASSLGQGRGNTIY | TRBV5-5
ATSRGEGQGNT | TRBV15
SARGGMLRGPLTLDTQY | TRBV20-1
ASSLRQGQNTLY | TRBV2
SAGRGGVDTEAF | TRBV20-1
ASTKGLGPGETQY | TRBV7-2
SARASIGEGGQPQH | TRBV20-1
ASSRGRTEAF | TRBV6-2/TRBV6-3
ASRAGGPLDTQY | TRBV12-3/TRBV12-4
ASSLTESGNTIY | TRBV12-3/TRBV12-4